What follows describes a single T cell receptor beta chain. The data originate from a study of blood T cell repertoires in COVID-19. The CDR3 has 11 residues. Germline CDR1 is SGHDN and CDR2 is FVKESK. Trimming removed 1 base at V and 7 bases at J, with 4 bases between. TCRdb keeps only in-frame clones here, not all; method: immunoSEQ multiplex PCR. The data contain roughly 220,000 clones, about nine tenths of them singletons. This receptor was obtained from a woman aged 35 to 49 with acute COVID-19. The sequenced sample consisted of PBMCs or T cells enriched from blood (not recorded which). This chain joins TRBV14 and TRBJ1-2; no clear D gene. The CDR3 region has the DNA TGTGCCAGCAGCCAAGGGGCTGGCTACACCTTC. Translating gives CASSQGAGYTF.